This TCR beta chain was profiled in a study of identifying expanded T cells in peripheral blood. Study results and limitations: Over about two and four weeks, about 15 and 19 clones changed, versus more than 1 between replicates. Clone count variance between roughly 2-week samples rose with total template count.

Collection occurred without any documented infections or immune events in donors. This CDR3 spans 15 amino acids. Trimming left V 0 bases short and J 0 bases short, with 8 bases between. From germline, CDR1 is SGHAT and CDR2 FQNNGV. With respect to this clone: The antigen remains undetermined.

The data were produced by immunoSEQ multiplex PCR, yet TCRdb's version contains in-frame clones alone and is incomplete. Of around 78,000 clones listed, roughly four fifths are singletons. The chain couples TRBV11-2 to TRBJ2-5; a weak D match, TRBD2 (5 bases). The sequencing sample was made of blood. This receptor was obtained from a person between 18 and 70 years old in good health. The CDR3 DNA sequence: TGTGCCAGCAGCTTAGAAGGAGGAGACCAAGAGACCCAGTACTTC. It codes for CASSLEGGDQETQYF.